A single sample gave rise to the 19 T cell receptor beta chains below, sequenced in a study of blood T cell repertoires in COVID-19. Only in-frame clones appear in the TCRdb table, and some are missing; sequencing was by immunoSEQ multiplex PCR. Of around 57,000 clones in the sample, approximately 88% were seen once. The specimen was peripheral blood. These receptors all come from a human donor in a cohort sampled during active COVID-19.

The chain joins TRBV30 to TRBJ2-1; 11 bases map to TRBD2. There are 17 residues in the CDR3. Trimming took 3 bases from V and 2 from J; bases not matched to a gene: 9. The germline CDR1 and CDR2 sequences are GTSNPN and SVGIG (reference sequence). The CDR3 loop is CAWSLTSGRITYNEQFF. CDR3 DNA sequence: TGTGCCTGGAGCTTAACTAGCGGGAGAATTACCTACAATGAGCAGTTCTTC.

There are a few counts of this clone. The chain carries TRBV5-1 and TRBJ2-3; 8 nucleotides agree with TRBD2. Germline CDR1 and CDR2: SGHRS and YFSETQ. The CDR3 contains 14 residues. After removal of 4 bases from V and 5 bases from J, the junction contained 6 bases not matched to a gene. The CDR3 region is CASSRSGGGDTQYF. The CDR3, as DNA: TGCGCCAGCAGCAGAAGCGGGGGTGGAGATACGCAGTATTTT.

This clone was seen just once. This rearrangement joins TRBV4-3 to TRBJ1-4; 7 bases line up with TRBD1. The V and J ends lost 0 bases and 3 bases, in that order; junction bases with no gene match: 1. The CDR3 is made up of 15 amino acids. The germline CDR1 and CDR2 sequences are LGHNA and YSLEER. CDR3: CASSQEGQSNEKLFF. Written as DNA, the CDR3 is TGCGCCAGCAGCCAAGAGGGACAGTCTAATGAAAAACTGTTTTTT.

The chain carries TRBV5-8 and TRBJ2-7; D uncertain. The CDR3 extends over 13 amino acids. Germline loops: CDR1 SGHTS, CDR2 YDEGEE. Trimming removed 1 base from V and 0 bases from J, with 5 bases in between. The DNA of the CDR3 is TGTGCCAGCAGCTTGCCCTACTCCTACGAGCAGTACTTC. It encodes CASSLPYSYEQYF.

This clone is judged medium-sized. The DNA of the CDR3 is TGTGCCAGCAGCCAAGTCGCGGGGGTGCAGGAGCAGTATTTT. Translation: CASSQVAGVQEQYF. This sequence joins TRBV4-2 and TRBJ2-3; TRBD2 agrees at 7 bases. CDR3 size: 14 residues. Germline CDR1 and CDR2: LGHNA and YNFKEQ. V trimming: 1 base; J trimming: 11 bases; junction bases outside the gene matches: 9.

The chain uses TRBV30 and TRBJ2-1, with 8 bases lining up with TRBD2. This CDR3 has 14 residues. Trimming cost V 5 bases and J 2 bases; bases outside gene matches: 5. Germline V gene sequence: CDR1 GTSNPN, CDR2 SVGIG (reference sequence). Here the CDR3 DNA reads TGTGCCTGGGCGCCGGGACTAGCCTACAATGAGCAGTTCTTC. It specifies CAWAPGLAYNEQFF.

The chain employs TRBV2 and TRBJ2-7, with TRBD1 identical over 7 bases. V trimming: 2 bases; J trimming: 1 base; junction bases outside the gene matches: 5. CDR3 length: 15 amino acids. Germline V gene data show CDR1 as SNHLY and CDR2 as FYNNEI. CDR3 sequence reads: CASSELGQESYEQYF. The CDR3 bases are TGTGCCAGCAGTGAATTAGGACAGGAGTCCTACGAGCAGTACTTC.

The chain joins TRBV11-2 to TRBJ1-1; D remains unclear. The CDR3 extends over 14 amino acids. The V end lost 2 bases, the J end lost 1 base, and 8 bases lay between the germline ends. CDR1 and CDR2 (germline): SGHAT, FQNNGV. The CDR3 DNA reads as TGTGCCAGCAGCTTAAACCCCGGGAACACTGAAGCTTTCTTT. This sequence encodes CASSLNPGNTEAFF.

This clone was seen a handful of times. This chain uses TRBV4-3 with TRBJ1-2; D gene ambiguous. Germline-derived CDR1 and CDR2 are LGHNA and YSLEER. The CDR3 sequence is 13 residues long. Trimming removed 1 base at V and 2 bases at J, with 5 bases between. The CDR3 nucleotides read TGCGCCAGCAGCCAAGCAGTAAACTATGGCTACACCTTC. Amino acid sequence: CASSQAVNYGYTF.

This rearrangement joins TRBV4-3 to TRBJ1-2; D ambiguous. CDR1 and CDR2 from the germline V gene are LGHNA and YSLEER. The CDR3 length is 14 residues. Deletions cut 1 base from V and 6 bases from J, with 12 bases between. Written as DNA, the CDR3 is TGCGCCAGCAGCCAAGGTCGCGGCTTAGATGGCTACACCTTC. Protein product: CASSQGRGLDGYTF.

The gene calls are TRBV19 and TRBJ2-7, with 9 bases identical to TRBD1. The CDR3 extends over 13 amino acids. V lost 9 bases and J lost 3; bases outside the gene matches: 6. Germline CDR1 and CDR2: LNHDA and SQIVND (reference sequence). CDR3 nucleotides: TGTGCCAGCTCCGGGACAGGGCTCTACGAGCAGTACTTC. Translating gives CASSGTGLYEQYF.

A remark on this clone: An end of the junction differs from the germline gene, which may be a read error. The chain employs TRBV4-2 and TRBJ2-2; possible D gene TRBD2, 5 bases. This CDR3 spans 15 amino acids. Germline assignment: CDR1 LGHNA and CDR2 YNFKEQ. CDR3 in amino acids: CASSEDPEGTGELFF. The CDR3, as DNA: TGTGCCAGCAGCGAAGACCCCGAGGGCACCGGGGAGCTGTTTTTT.

The chain couples TRBV7-7 to TRBJ2-3, with TRBD2 matching over 12 bases. The J segment lost 2 bases and the V segment lost 4 bases, leaving 4 bases of the junction unmatched. The CDR3 is 16 amino acids. Germline lookup yields CDR1 SSHAT and CDR2 FNYEAQ (reference sequence). The CDR3 sequence: CASSSGLAGYTDTQYF. As DNA, the CDR3 is TGTGCCAGCAGCTCCGGACTAGCGGGATACACAGATACGCAGTATTTT. Drawing the rest from reference TRBV7-7 and TRBJ2-3, the complete variable domain is GAGVSQSPRYKVTKRGQDVTLRCDPISSHATLYWYQQALGQGPEFLTYFNYEAQPDKSGLPSDRFSAERPEGSISTLTIQRTEQRDSAMYRCASSSGLAGYTDTQYFGPGTRLTVL.

The gene calls are TRBV12-3 or TRBV12-4 and TRBJ2-5; 7 nucleotides match TRBD1. The CDR3 is 13 amino acids. V gave up 5 bases and J gave up 5 bases; unmatched junction bases: 5. The CDR3 loop reads CASSQDRVETQYF. DNA of the CDR3: TGTGCCAGCAGTCAAGACAGGGTGGAGACCCAGTACTTC.

This chain connects TRBV6-5 to TRBJ2-4; 7 bases agree with TRBD1. Per germline, CDR1 MNHEY and CDR2 SVGAGI. The CDR3 extends over 15 amino acids. V dropped 10 bases and J dropped 0; count of bases not matched to a gene: 9. The CDR3 here is CATTPGQTAKNIQYF. The CDR3 nucleotides read TGTGCCACTACTCCGGGACAGACAGCCAAAAACATTCAGTACTTC.

This chain connects TRBV5-1 to TRBJ2-7, with D unresolved. The CDR3 contains 14 residues. V was shortened by 0 bases and J by 2 bases, with 9 bases between the two germline ends. The germline V gene encodes CDR1 SGHRS and CDR2 YFSETQ. The CDR3 loop is CASSLANRAYEQYF. CDR3 DNA: TGCGCCAGCAGCTTGGCCAACCGAGCCTACGAGCAGTACTTC.

The chain uses TRBV7-6 and TRBJ2-3; 9 bases are a match to TRBD2. V shed 2 bases and J 2 bases; nucleotides not matched to a gene: 8. Germline CDR1 and CDR2: SGHVS and FNYEAQ. CDR3 length: 17 residues. This chain's CDR3 is CASSLLSTSGYTDTQYF. The CDR3 DNA reads as TGTGCCAGCAGCTTACTATCGACTAGCGGCTACACAGATACGCAGTATTTT.

The chain uses TRBV5-3 and TRBJ1-1; D is ambiguous. TRBV5-3 is an ORF, and what it does is uncertain. Trimming shortened V by 4 bases and J by 1 base, and 11 bases separated the two germline ends. CDR3 length: 14 amino acids. CDR3 residues: CARSPRLQNTEAFF. CDR3 DNA sequence: TGTGCCAGAAGCCCCAGGCTGCAGAACACTGAAGCTTTCTTT.

The V call is TRBV7-2, the J call TRBJ2-5; tentative D call: TRBD1 (6 bases). Trimming shortened V by 0 bases and J by 3 bases, and 8 bases separated the two germline ends. Germline V gene sequence: CDR1 SGHTA, CDR2 FQGNSA. The CDR3 consists of 14 residues. DNA of the CDR3: TGTGCCAGCAGCTTAGCCGGACAGAAAGAGACCCAGTACTTC. As protein: CASSLAGQKETQYF.